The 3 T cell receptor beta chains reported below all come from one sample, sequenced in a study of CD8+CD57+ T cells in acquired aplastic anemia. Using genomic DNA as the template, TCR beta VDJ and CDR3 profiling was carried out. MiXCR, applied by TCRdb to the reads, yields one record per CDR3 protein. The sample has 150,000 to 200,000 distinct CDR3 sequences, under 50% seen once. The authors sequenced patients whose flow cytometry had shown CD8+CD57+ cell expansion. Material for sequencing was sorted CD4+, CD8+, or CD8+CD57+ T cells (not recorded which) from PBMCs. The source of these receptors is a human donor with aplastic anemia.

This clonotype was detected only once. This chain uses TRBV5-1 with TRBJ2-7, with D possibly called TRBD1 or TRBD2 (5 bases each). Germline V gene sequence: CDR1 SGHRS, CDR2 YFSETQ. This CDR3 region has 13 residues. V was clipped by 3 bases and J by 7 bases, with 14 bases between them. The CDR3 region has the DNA TGCGCCAGCAGCTCCGGGGCAGGGAATGAGCAGTACTTC. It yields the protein CASSSGAGNEQYF.

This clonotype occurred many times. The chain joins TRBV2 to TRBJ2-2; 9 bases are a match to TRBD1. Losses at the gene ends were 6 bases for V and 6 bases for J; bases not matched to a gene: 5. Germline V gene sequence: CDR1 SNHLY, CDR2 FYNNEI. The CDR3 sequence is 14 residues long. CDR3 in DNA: TGTGCCAGCAGGGGACAGGGAGTTCCCGGGGAGCTGTTTTTT. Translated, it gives CASRGQGVPGELFF.

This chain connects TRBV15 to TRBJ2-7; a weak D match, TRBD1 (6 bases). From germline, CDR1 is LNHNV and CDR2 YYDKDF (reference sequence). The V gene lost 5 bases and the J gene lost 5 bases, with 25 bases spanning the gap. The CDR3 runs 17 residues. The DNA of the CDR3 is TGTGCCACCAGCTCTCCCCGGCGAGGACAGCTTAAGAACGAGCAGTACTTC. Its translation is CATSSPRRGQLKNEQYF.